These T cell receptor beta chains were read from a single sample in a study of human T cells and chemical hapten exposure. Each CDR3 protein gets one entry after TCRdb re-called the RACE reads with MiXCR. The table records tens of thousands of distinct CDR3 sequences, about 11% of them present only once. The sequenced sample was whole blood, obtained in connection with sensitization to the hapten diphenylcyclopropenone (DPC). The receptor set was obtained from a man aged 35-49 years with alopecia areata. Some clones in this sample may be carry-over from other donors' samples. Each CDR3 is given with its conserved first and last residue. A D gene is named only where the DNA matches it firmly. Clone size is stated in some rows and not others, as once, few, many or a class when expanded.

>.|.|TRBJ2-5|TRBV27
TGTGCCAGCAGTTTATGGGGGGCGCGACCGGAGACCCAGTACTTC
CASSLWGARPETQYF
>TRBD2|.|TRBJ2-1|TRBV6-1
TGTGCCAGCAGTGAACTAGCGGGAGACTACAATGAGCAGTTCTTC
CASSELAGDYNEQFF
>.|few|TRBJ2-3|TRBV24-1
TGTGCCACCAGTGACATCCAAACGCAGTATTTT
CATSDIQTQYF
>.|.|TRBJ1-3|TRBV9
TGTGCCAGCAGCGTAGGCACCTTTTCTACCTCTGGAAACACCATATATTTT
CASSVGTFSTSGNTIYF
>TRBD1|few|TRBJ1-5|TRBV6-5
TGTGCCAGCAGTTACTCGGGGACAGGCAATCAGCCCCAGCATTTT
CASSYSGTGNQPQHF
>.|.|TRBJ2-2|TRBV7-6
TGTGCCAGCAGCTTAGCCAGGGTGGCCTCGAACACCGGGGAGCTGTTTTTT
CASSLARVASNTGELFF
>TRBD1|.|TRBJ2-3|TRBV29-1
TGCAGCGTTGATGGGACAGACAACACACACACAGATACGCAGTATTTT
CSVDGTDNTHTDTQYF
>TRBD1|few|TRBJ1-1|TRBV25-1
TGTGCCAGCAGTGAATATCCCGGGACAGGGGGCACTGAAGCTTTCTTT
CASSEYPGTGGTEAFF
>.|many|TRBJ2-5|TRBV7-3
TGTGCCAGCAGCCCGGGAACCGGGAGCACGACGGAGACCCAGTACTTC
CASSPGTGSTTETQYF
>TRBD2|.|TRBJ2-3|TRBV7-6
TGTGCCAGCAGCTCCGGACTAGCGGGATTCACAGATACGCAGTATTTT
CASSSGLAGFTDTQYF
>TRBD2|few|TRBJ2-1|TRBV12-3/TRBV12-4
TGTGCCAGCAGTCATACTAGCGGCAGCTCCTACAATGAGCAGTTCTTC
CASSHTSGSSYNEQFF
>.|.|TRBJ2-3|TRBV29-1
TGCAGCCTTAGAAAAGGGTCAGATACGCAGTATTTT
CSLRKGSDTQYF
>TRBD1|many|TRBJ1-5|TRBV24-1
TGTGCCACCAGTGACTCCTCCGGGACAGGCTTCTATAGCAATCAGCCCCAGCATTTT
CATSDSSGTGFYSNQPQHF
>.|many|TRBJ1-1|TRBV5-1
TGCGCCAGCAGCTCATTACAGGGAGTATACACTGAAGCTTTCTTT
CASSSLQGVYTEAFF